Shown below are 16 T cell receptor beta chains from a single sample sequenced in a study of blood T cell repertoires in COVID-19. Data came from immunoSEQ multiplex PCR; TCRdb stores just in-frame clones and leaves some out. The sample shows 250,000 or so clones, 80% to 90% of them seen only once. The sequencing input was peripheral blood. The receptor set was obtained from a man aged 25-45 years with COVID-19, enrolled during active disease.

The V call is TRBV12-3 or TRBV12-4, the J call TRBJ1-2, with D perhaps matching TRBD1 (6 bases). The CDR3 sequence is 13 residues long. The V and J ends lost 2 bases and 8 bases respectively, with 12 bases between them. The CDR3 protein is CASSLIRGGGYTF. In DNA, the CDR3 is TGTGCCAGCAGTTTAATAAGGGGGGGAGGCTACACCTTC.

J is TRBJ1-1 and V is TRBV19; weak D call: TRBD1 (5 bases). Per germline, CDR1 LNHDA and CDR2 SQIVND (reference sequence). The CDR3 has 14 amino acids. Trimming removed 6 bases at V and 1 base at J, with 12 bases between. CDR3 nucleotides: TGTGCCAGTAGGGGGGGAAGTTGGAACACTGAAGCTTTCTTT. Its protein product is CASRGGSWNTEAFF.

This clone appeared a few times. V is TRBV12-3 or TRBV12-4 and J is TRBJ2-5; 10 bases line up with TRBD2. V shed 4 bases, J shed 14 bases, and the junction held 10 bases outside the gene matches. The CDR3 has 13 residues. In nucleotides, the CDR3 is TGTGCCAGCAGTTCAACAGGACTAGCGGCGGATTACTTC. Translating it yields CASSSTGLAADYF.

With regard to this clone: The germline gene is not matched at one end of the junction; a read error may be the cause. The CDR3 here is CASTLTAGTYNEQFF. CDR3 in DNA: TGTGCCAGCACCTTGACAGCGGGAACCTACAATGAGCAGTTCTTC. V is TRBV5-4 and J is TRBJ2-1, with TRBD2 identical over 7 bases. Germline V gene sequence: CDR1 SGHNT, CDR2 YYREEE (reference sequence). The CDR3 spans 15 residues.

The chain links TRBV7-6 to TRBJ1-1; 11 nucleotides align to TRBD1. The ends lost 4 bases at V and 5 bases at J; junction bases unmatched: 6. CDR1 and CDR2 from the germline V gene are SGHVS and FNYEAQ. The length of the CDR3 is 15 residues. The CDR3 sequence is CASSSTGTGGTEAFF. As DNA, the CDR3 is TGTGCCAGCAGCTCCACCGGGACAGGGGGGACTGAAGCTTTCTTT.

The DNA of the CDR3 is TGTGCCAGCAGTTTACTACCAGGGTTGGGCGAGCAGTACTTC. Protein: CASSLLPGLGEQYF. The V gene is TRBV28, the J gene TRBJ2-7; tentative D call: TRBD1 (5 bases). Germline V gives CDR1 MDHEN, CDR2 SYDVKM. Deletions cut 2 bases from V and 6 bases from J, with 14 bases between. The CDR3 has 14 amino acids.

This rearrangement joins TRBV4-3 to TRBJ2-3, with 7 bases lining up with TRBD2. Trimming took 1 base from V and 0 from J; bases not matched to a gene: 7. Germline loops: CDR1 LGHNA, CDR2 YSLEER. The CDR3 runs to 17 residues. The CDR3 spells CASSQGSSGLSTDTQYF. In DNA form, the CDR3 reads TGCGCCAGCAGCCAAGGCTCTAGCGGTTTAAGCACAGATACGCAGTATTTT.

The chain employs TRBV19 and TRBJ1-5; no definite D call. The CDR3 is 15 amino acids. Deletions cut 7 bases from V and 1 base from J, with 14 bases between. CDR1 is LNHDA and CDR2 is SQIVND in the germline V gene (reference sequence). Here the CDR3 reads CASKMWAVSNQPQHF. As DNA, the CDR3 is TGTGCCAGTAAGATGTGGGCAGTAAGCAATCAGCCCCAGCATTTT. The variable domain in full, completed from reference TRBV19 and TRBJ1-5, reads DGGITQSPKYLFRKEGQNVTLSCEQNLNHDAMYWYRQDPGQGLRLIYYSQIVNDFQKGDIAEGYSVSREKKESFPLTVTSAQKNPTAFYLCASKMWAVSNQPQHFGDGTRLSIL.

V usage is TRBV9 and J usage is TRBJ1-1, with D maybe TRBD1 (6 bases). The CDR3 consists of 15 residues. The germline V gene encodes CDR1 SGDLS and CDR2 YYNGEE. The ends were cut back, 0 bases at V and 3 bases at J, with 12 bases in the middle. Here the CDR3 DNA reads TGTGCCAGCAGCGTAGCGGGGGGCACCCACACTGAAGCTTTCTTT. This codes for CASSVAGGTHTEAFF. The full variable domain, rest sourced from reference TRBV9 and TRBJ1-1, is DSGVTQTPKHLITATGQRVTLRCSPRSGDLSVYWYQQSLDQGLQFLIQYYNGEERAKGNILERFSAQQFPDLHSELNLSSLELGDSALYFCASSVAGGTHTEAFFGQGTRLTVV.

The chain links TRBV14 to TRBJ2-5, with 7 bases fitting TRBD2. This CDR3 is built from 15 residues. Germline loops: CDR1 SGHDN, CDR2 FVKESK. With V trimmed by 6 bases and J by 2 bases, 9 bases remained unmatched. CDR3 bases: TGTGCCAGCAGTTACCGGGACTACACGCAAGAGACCCAGTACTTC. This gives the protein CASSYRDYTQETQYF. The full variable domain, its missing parts supplied by reference TRBV14 and TRBJ2-5, is EAGVTQFPSHSVIEKGQTVTLRCDPISGHDNLYWYRRVMGKEIKFLLHFVKESKQDESGMPNNRFLAERTGGTYSTLKVQPAELEDSGVYFCASSYRDYTQETQYFGPGTRLLVL.

This clone was found once. The chain is built from TRBV7-2 and TRBJ1-3; 7 bases fit TRBD1. V trimming: 5 bases; J trimming: 0 bases; junction bases outside the gene matches: 7. CDR1 is SGHTA and CDR2 is FQGNSA in the germline V gene. The CDR3 runs 16 residues. The CDR3 loop is CASSAGQPSSGNTIYF. DNA for the CDR3: TGTGCCAGCAGCGCGGGACAGCCTAGCTCTGGAAACACCATATATTTT.

The gene calls are TRBV7-3 and TRBJ2-1, with 7 bases that match TRBD2. With V trimmed by 0 bases and J by 7 bases, 12 bases remained unmatched. The length of the CDR3 is 17 residues. Germline CDR1 is SGHTA and CDR2 is FQGTGA. The CDR3 region has the DNA TGTGCCAGCAGCTTAACGTTCCCCGGGGGGAGTTCGAATGAGCAGTTCTTC. Translation: CASSLTFPGGSSNEQFF.

The chain employs TRBV30 and TRBJ1-5, with 7 bases aligning to TRBD1. The trim removed 1 base at V and 5 bases at J, leaving 5 bases unmatched. Germline V gene data show CDR1 as GTSNPN and CDR2 as SVGIG (reference sequence). This CDR3 is built from 14 residues. Here the CDR3 DNA reads TGTGCCTGGAGTGGGGACAGTCCGTATCAGCCCCAGCATTTT. Translation gives CAWSGDSPYQPQHF.

The chain couples TRBV7-9 to TRBJ2-7, with D maybe TRBD1 (5 bases). V lost 1 base and J lost 5, with 12 bases in between. The CDR3 spans 14 residues. Germline V lookup: CDR1 SEHNR, CDR2 FQNEAQ (reference sequence). CDR3 region: CASSLGAGSHEQYF. In DNA form, the CDR3 reads TGTGCCAGCAGCTTAGGGGCAGGGTCCCACGAGCAGTACTTC.

The rearrangement links TRBV4-3 to TRBJ2-1, with 7 bases lining up with TRBD1. Germline V gene data show CDR1 as LGHNA and CDR2 as YSLEER. The length of the CDR3 is 15 residues. V trimming: 0 bases; J trimming: 7 bases; junction bases outside the gene matches: 6. The CDR3 DNA is TGCGCCAGCAGCCAAGAGGTCACAGGGGCTAATGAGCAGTTCTTC. The encoded protein is CASSQEVTGANEQFF.

The chain carries TRBV29-1 and TRBJ1-4; D not certain. From germline, CDR1 is SQVTM and CDR2 ANQGSEA. V dropped 5 bases and J dropped 0 bases, with 16 bases sitting between them. The CDR3 has 16 amino acids. Here the CDR3 reads CSVRYGLYTTNEKLFF. The CDR3 region has the DNA TGCAGCGTTCGTTACGGACTCTACACAACTAATGAAAAACTGTTTTTT. Looking up the rest from reference TRBV29-1 and TRBJ1-4 gives the full variable domain: SAVISQKPSRDICQRGTSLTIQCQVDSQVTMMFWYRQQPGQSLTLIATANQGSEATYESGFVIDKFPISRPNLTFSTLTVSNMSPEDSSIYLCSVRYGLYTTNEKLFFGSGTQLSVL.